The 20 T cell receptor beta chains listed next were all sequenced from one sample in a study of blood T cell repertoires in COVID-19. Sequencing used immunoSEQ multiplex PCR; TCRdb keeps in-frame clones, though not all of them. The sample consists of about 130,000 clones, roughly 72% of them appearing once. The sequencing input was peripheral blood. The receptors come from a man aged 55-75 years with acute or convalescent COVID-19.

The rearrangement uses TRBV7-6 and TRBJ1-1; TRBD1 agrees at 9 bases. The CDR3 contains 13 residues. CDR1 is SGHVS, CDR2 FNYEAQ, per germline. V shed 5 bases, J shed 9 bases, and the junction held 7 bases outside the gene matches. CDR3: CASSLGQGTKAFF. CDR3 nucleotide sequence: TGTGCCAGCAGCCTGGGACAGGGAACTAAAGCTTTCTTT.

The CDR3 nucleotides are TGCAGCGTTGGGACAGACTTTAATCAGCCCCAGCATTTT. This encodes CSVGTDFNQPQHF. The rearrangement joins TRBV29-1 to TRBJ1-5; a weak D match, TRBD1 (6 bases). CDR1 and CDR2 from the germline V gene are SQVTM and ANQGSEA. Trimming pared 4 bases from V and 4 bases from J, leaving 11 bases between. CDR3 length: 13 amino acids.

In its sample, this clone was seen a few times. The rearrangement uses TRBV11-2 and TRBJ1-1; TRBD1 agrees at 10 bases. The germline V gene has CDR1 SGHAT and CDR2 FQNNGV. The CDR3 is made up of 15 amino acids. Unmatched junction bases numbered 6, after V lost 4 bases and J lost 4 bases. CDR3 residues: CASSWGGQGSTEAFF. CDR3 DNA sequence: TGTGCCAGCAGCTGGGGGGGACAGGGGAGCACTGAAGCTTTCTTT.

This clone was detected only once. The CDR3 here is CATSDPGTSGRLSDTQYF. CDR3 sequence (DNA): TGTGCCACCAGTGACCCAGGGACTAGCGGGAGGTTGTCAGATACGCAGTATTTT. The J gene is TRBJ2-3, the V gene TRBV24-1; 15 bases align to TRBD2. Trimming took 4 bases from V and 4 from J; bases not matched to a gene: 8. Per the germline V gene, CDR1 is KGHDR and CDR2 is SFDVKD. The CDR3 is made up of 18 amino acids.

The chain joins TRBV7-3 to TRBJ1-6, with D tentatively TRBD1 (6 bases). This CDR3 has 15 residues. The germline CDR1 and CDR2 sequences are SGHTA and FQGTGA. V lost 0 bases, J lost 7 bases, and 10 bases lay in between. The CDR3 nucleotides are TGTGCCAGCAGCTTAACTCCAGGGGTCAATTCACCCCTCCACTTT. Amino acids: CASSLTPGVNSPLHF.

The genes are TRBV5-6 and TRBJ1-1; the D gene is possibly TRBD1 (5 bases). The CDR3 spans 14 residues. In germline, CDR1 is SGHDT, CDR2 YYEEEE. The V and J ends lost 3 bases and 1 base respectively, with 10 bases between them. CDR3 coding DNA: TGTGCCAGCAGCTGGTTACAGGCGAACACTGAAGCTTTCTTT. Amino acids: CASSWLQANTEAFF.

The CDR3 protein is CAWKTSYGTQYF. The CDR3 DNA sequence: TGTGCCTGGAAGACTAGTTACGGGACCCAGTACTTC. V and J are TRBV30 and TRBJ2-5; the D gene is possibly TRBD2 (6 bases). This CDR3 contains 12 residues. The germline V and J ends were trimmed by 4 bases and 7 bases, with 13 bases remaining between them. Germline CDR1 is GTSNPN and CDR2 is SVGIG (reference sequence).

The V gene is TRBV24-1, the J gene TRBJ1-5; D is possibly TRBD1 (5 bases). Germline assignment: CDR1 KGHDR and CDR2 SFDVKD. The CDR3 contains 15 residues. Deletions cut 4 bases from V and 4 bases from J, with 13 bases between. In DNA form, the CDR3 reads TGTGCCACCAGTGACCCAGGACATGGGAATCAGCCCCAGCATTTT. Protein product: CATSDPGHGNQPQHF.

The CDR3: CASSPMSSFTDTQYF. In nucleotides, the CDR3 is TGTGCCAGCAGCCCTATGAGTTCATTCACAGATACGCAGTATTTT. V gene TRBV7-9 combines with J gene TRBJ2-3; unclear D gene. Germline V gene data show CDR1 as SEHNR and CDR2 as FQNEAQ (reference sequence). The CDR3 runs to 15 residues. Trimming removed 5 bases at V and 2 bases at J, with 14 bases between.

The chain joins TRBV11-3 to TRBJ2-1, with D unclear. Germline V gene sequence: CDR1 SGHNT, CDR2 YENEEA. The ends were cut back, 5 bases at V and 0 bases at J, with 14 bases in the middle. This CDR3 is 16 amino acids long. DNA for the CDR3: TGTGCCAGCAGCATAAGACCCCAGGTCTCCTACAATGAGCAGTTCTTC. It translates to CASSIRPQVSYNEQFF.

This chain uses TRBV11-2 with TRBJ1-2; D is uncertain. CDR1 and CDR2 from the germline V gene are SGHAT and FQNNGV. The CDR3 consists of 13 residues. With 4 bases removed from V and 2 bases from J, the gap between germline ends came to 8 bases. The CDR3 DNA sequence: TGTGCCAGCAGCTCCCAGGAAAACTATGGCTACACCTTC. This translates into CASSSQENYGYTF.

The V call is TRBV5-1, the J call TRBJ1-4; 7 nucleotides align to TRBD1. Germline V CDR1 and CDR2: SGHRS, YFSETQ. This CDR3 is 14 amino acids long. V dropped 5 bases and J dropped 3; count of bases not matched to a gene: 4. CDR3 in DNA: TGCGCCAGCAGGAAGGGGGCAGCTAATGAAAAACTGTTTTTT. Protein product: CASRKGAANEKLFF.

The chain couples TRBV16 to TRBJ2-1; tentatively, D is TRBD1 (6 bases). Trimming pared 6 bases from V and 9 bases from J, leaving 15 bases between. CDR1 is KGHSY, CDR2 FQNENV, per germline. This CDR3 spans 13 amino acids. In nucleotides, the CDR3 is TGTGCCAGCAGTCACAGGGCTCCCAGTGAGCAGTTCTTC. Translation: CASSHRAPSEQFF. Looking up the rest from reference TRBV16 and TRBJ2-1 gives the full variable domain: GEEVAQTPKHLVRGEGQKAKLYCAPIKGHSYVFWYQQVLKNEFKFLISFQNENVFDETGMPKERFSAKCLPNSPCSLEIQATKLEDSAVYFCASSHRAPSEQFFGPGTRLTVL.

The genes are TRBV27 and TRBJ1-1; TRBD1 matches 8 bases. In germline, CDR1 is MNHEY, CDR2 SMNVEV (reference sequence). The V gene end was trimmed by 6 bases and the J gene end by 4 bases; junction bases not matched to a gene: 10. The length of the CDR3 is 15 residues. CDR3 amino acids: CASSTGTGRGTEAFF. In DNA form, the CDR3 reads TGTGCCAGCAGCACCGGGACAGGCCGCGGCACTGAAGCTTTCTTT.

This clone was detected only a few times. This chain uses TRBV9 with TRBJ1-4, with unresolved D. This CDR3 has 14 residues. Between the trimmed V and J ends, which lost 4 bases and 5 bases, there was a span of 12 bases. Germline values: CDR1 SGDLS, CDR2 YYNGEE. DNA for the CDR3: TGTGCCAGCAGCCTCGGAGGAACGAATGAAAAACTGTTTTTT. Protein sequence: CASSLGGTNEKLFF.

This clone showed up just a few times. The chain links TRBV2 to TRBJ1-2; 10 bases map to TRBD1. CDR1 is SNHLY, CDR2 FYNNEI, per germline. The J segment lost 8 bases and the V segment lost 4 bases, leaving 1 base of the junction unmatched. This CDR3 has 12 amino acids. CDR3 DNA sequence: TGTGCCAGCAGTGGGACAGGGGGAGGCTACACCTTC. It translates to CASSGTGGGYTF. Combining the CDR3 with reference TRBV2 and TRBJ1-2 gives the whole variable domain EPEVTQTPSHQVTQMGQEVILRCVPISNHLYFYWYRQILGQKVEFLVSFYNNEISEKSEIFDDQFSVERPDGSNFTLKIRSTKLEDSAMYFCASSGTGGGYTFGSGTRLTVV.

This clone was counted many times. The J gene is TRBJ2-2, the V gene TRBV3-1 (or the pseudogene TRBV3-2), with 8 bases fitting TRBD2. Trimming at V came to 1 base and at J to 7 bases, leaving 5 bases not matched to a gene. Per germline, CDR1 LGHDT and CDR2 YNNKEL (reference sequence). The CDR3 length is 15 residues. The CDR3 DNA follows: TGTGCCAGCAGCCAAGGGGGACTAGATGGCGGGGAGCTGTTTTTT. This translates into CASSQGGLDGGELFF.

The rearrangement links TRBV10-3 to TRBJ2-3, with D possibly matching TRBD2 (6 bases). CDR1 ENHRY and CDR2 SYGVKD come from the germline V gene. The CDR3 spans 13 residues. The V gene lost 8 bases and the J gene lost 2 bases, with 11 bases spanning the gap. CDR3 sequence reads: CAIGGKTTDTQYF. CDR3 nucleotides: TGTGCCATCGGCGGGAAGACCACAGATACGCAGTATTTT.

This clone was counted once. The chain uses TRBV7-8 and TRBJ2-3; 12 bases fit TRBD2. Germline-derived CDR1 and CDR2 are SGHVS and FQNEAQ. The V segment lost 5 bases and the J segment 3 bases; nucleotides outside the gene matches: 3. The CDR3 has 15 amino acids. The CDR3 sequence: CASSTLAGGTDTQYF. In DNA, the CDR3 is TGTGCCAGCAGCACACTAGCGGGAGGAACAGATACGCAGTATTTT.

This chain uses TRBV19 with TRBJ1-6; 8 bases line up with TRBD1. This CDR3 has 14 amino acids. In germline, CDR1 is LNHDA, CDR2 SQIVND (reference sequence). With 4 bases clipped from V and 7 bases from J, the junction kept 3 bases outside the gene matches. CDR3 residues: CASSKGTGNSPLHF. The CDR3 DNA follows: TGTGCCAGTAGTAAAGGGACAGGAAATTCACCCCTCCACTTT.